One T cell receptor beta chain is described in this entry. The source of the sample is a study of graft-versus-host responses after intestinal transplantation. Lymphocytes (intraepithelial and lamina propria) were released by processing the graft tissue. Sequencing was performed with immunoSEQ multiplex PCR; in TCRdb, only in-frame clones are kept and a portion is missing. The sample carries 20,000 to 25,000 clones, around 78% recorded once. The ends lost 6 bases at V and 5 bases at J; junction bases unmatched: 8. The CDR3 runs to 14 residues. CDR1 is MNHNS and CDR2 is SASEGT in the germline V gene. The source is a human patient who received an intestinal transplant, so some T cells may come from the graft donor. V and J are TRBV6-1 and TRBJ2-5, with 8 bases matching TRBD2. The input for sequencing was ileum tissue, taken 12 days after intestinal transplant. CDR3 region: CASSPGRGVETQYF. The CDR3 DNA is TGTGCCAGCAGCCCCGGGCGGGGGGTGGAGACCCAGTACTTC.